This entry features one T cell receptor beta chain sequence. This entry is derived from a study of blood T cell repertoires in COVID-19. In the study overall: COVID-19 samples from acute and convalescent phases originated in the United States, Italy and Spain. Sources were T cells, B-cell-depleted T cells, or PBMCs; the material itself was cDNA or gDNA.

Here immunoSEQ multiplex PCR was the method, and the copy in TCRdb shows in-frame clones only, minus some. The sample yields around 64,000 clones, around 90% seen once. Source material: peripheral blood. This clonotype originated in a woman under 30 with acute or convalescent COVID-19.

The CDR3 is CASSLFSGSAYTQYF. The CDR3 DNA sequence: TGTGCCAGCAGCTTATTTAGCGGGAGTGCGTATACGCAGTATTTT. This chain uses TRBV7-2 with TRBJ2-3; 9 nucleotides agree with TRBD2. Germline trimming cut 2 bases from V and 7 bases from J; bases unmatched to any gene: 7. The CDR3 has 15 amino acids. The V gene's germline CDR1 is SGHTA and CDR2 FQGNSA.